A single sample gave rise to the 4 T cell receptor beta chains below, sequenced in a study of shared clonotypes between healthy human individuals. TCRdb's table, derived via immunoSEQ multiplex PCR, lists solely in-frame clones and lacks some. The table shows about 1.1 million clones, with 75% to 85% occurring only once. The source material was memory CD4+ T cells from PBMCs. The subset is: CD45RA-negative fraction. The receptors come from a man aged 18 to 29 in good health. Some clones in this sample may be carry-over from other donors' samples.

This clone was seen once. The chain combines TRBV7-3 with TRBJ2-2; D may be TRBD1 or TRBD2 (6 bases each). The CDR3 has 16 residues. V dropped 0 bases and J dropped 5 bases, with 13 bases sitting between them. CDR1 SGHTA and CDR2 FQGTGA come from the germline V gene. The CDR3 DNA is TGTGCCAGCAGCTTAACGTCGGGGGCAGTGACCGGGGAGCTGTTTTTT. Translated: CASSLTSGAVTGELFF.

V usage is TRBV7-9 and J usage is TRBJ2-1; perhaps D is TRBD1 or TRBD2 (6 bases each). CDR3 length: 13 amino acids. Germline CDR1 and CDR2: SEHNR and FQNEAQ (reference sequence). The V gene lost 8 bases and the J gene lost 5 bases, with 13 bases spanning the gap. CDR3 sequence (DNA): TGTGCCAGCGTTATAGGGGGGAACAATGAGCAGTTCTTC. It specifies CASVIGGNNEQFF.

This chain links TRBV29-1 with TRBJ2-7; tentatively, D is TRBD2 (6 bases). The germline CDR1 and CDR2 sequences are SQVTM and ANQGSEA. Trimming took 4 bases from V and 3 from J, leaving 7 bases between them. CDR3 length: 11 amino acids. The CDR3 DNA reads TGCAGCGTTGGGGACTTCTACGAGCAGTACTTC. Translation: CSVGDFYEQYF.

CDR3 in amino acids: CASSEEGTDTQYF. Here the CDR3 DNA reads TGTGCCAGCAGTGAGGAGGGCACAGATACGCAGTATTTT. The chain employs TRBV6-4 and TRBJ2-3; possibly TRBD2 for D (5 bases). CDR3 size: 13 residues. Trimming removed 3 bases from V and 1 base from J, with 5 bases in between. Germline CDR1 MRHNA, CDR2 SNTAGT.